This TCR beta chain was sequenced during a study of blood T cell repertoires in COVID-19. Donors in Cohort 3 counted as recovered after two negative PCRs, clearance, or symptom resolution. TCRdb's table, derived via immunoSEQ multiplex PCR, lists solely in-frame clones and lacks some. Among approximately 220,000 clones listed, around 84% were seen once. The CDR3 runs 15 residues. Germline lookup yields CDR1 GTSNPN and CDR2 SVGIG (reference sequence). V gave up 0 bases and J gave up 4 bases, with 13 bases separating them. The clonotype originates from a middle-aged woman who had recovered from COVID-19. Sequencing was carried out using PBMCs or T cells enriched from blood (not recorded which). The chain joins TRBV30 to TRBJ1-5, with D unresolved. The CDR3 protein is CAWSVGPIGNQPQHF. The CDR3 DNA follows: TGTGCCTGGAGTGTAGGCCCCATCGGGAATCAGCCCCAGCATTTT.